The 4 T cell receptor beta chains given below trace back to one sample, sequenced in a study of blood T cell repertoires in COVID-19 (dated by TCRdb to 2019 to 2021). Library preparation was by the immunoSEQ multiplex PCR assay. The table was pulled from immuneACCESS by TCRdb, which kept in-frame rearrangements only. Such tables lose some clones; where checked, under half of the loss comes from unresolved V genes, and the rest has no known cause. This sample comprises around 240,000 clones, about 85% of them detected only once. The top ten hold around 0.97% of the sample. Sequenced input: peripheral blood. These receptors were collected from a man aged 40-55 years with acute or convalescent COVID-19.

The chain links TRBV27 to TRBJ1-1; 8 positions match TRBD1. Germline V gene sequence: CDR1 MNHEY, CDR2 SMNVEV (reference sequence). Trimming took 4 bases from V and 1 from J; bases not matched to a gene: 8. The CDR3 loop spans 16 amino acids. The DNA for the CDR3 is TGTGCCAGCAGTTATCGTTCCGGGACAGGGAACACTGAAGCTTTCTTT. It specifies CASSYRSGTGNTEAFF.

The chain couples TRBV29-1 to TRBJ2-1, with 7 bases matching TRBD1. CDR3 length: 14 amino acids. CDR1 SQVTM and CDR2 ANQGSEA come from the germline V gene. V was pared by 3 bases and J by 7 bases, with 9 bases of the junction left unmatched. The CDR3 DNA sequence: TGCAGCGTTGAGGGGACAGCCCGTAGGAATGAGCAGTTCTTC. It yields the protein CSVEGTARRNEQFF.

This clone occurred once. The V call is TRBV6-5, the J call TRBJ1-1, with 9 bases matching TRBD1. The ends lost 0 bases at V and 6 bases at J; junction bases unmatched: 8. This CDR3 has 16 amino acids. Germline loops: CDR1 MNHEY, CDR2 SVGAGI. CDR3 nucleotides: TGTGCCAGCAGTTACTCGTTGGGGACAGGGAGTTCTGAAGCTTTCTTT. Translating it yields CASSYSLGTGSSEAFF.

The CDR3 loop is CAWSVSNPGNTIYF. The CDR3 bases are TGTGCCTGGAGTGTATCTAACCCGGGAAACACCATATATTTT. The chain employs TRBV30 and TRBJ1-3; D unclear. The CDR3 is 14 amino acids. The V gene's germline CDR1 is GTSNPN and CDR2 SVGIG (reference sequence). Trimming stripped 0 bases from V and 4 bases from J, with 10 bases between.